These T cell receptor beta chains were read from a single sample in a study of Graves' ophthalmopathy and Graves' hyperthyroidism. TCRdb re-called the multiplex PCR reads through MiXCR, storing one row per CDR3 protein. The table lists about 620,000 distinct CDR3 sequences, 20% to 25% of them singletons, with more than 5.5% in the top ten. Material: peripheral blood. The origin of the receptors is a woman aged 18-30 years with stable Graves' hyperthyroidism. Some clones in this sample may be carry-over from other donors' samples. Both conserved end residues are part of each CDR3. Fields, in order: CDR3 DNA, CDR3 protein, clone size, V gene, CDR3 length, J gene, D gene. D genes are given only for firm matches. Some rows have no size entry. The others give once, few or many, or a class for an expanded clone.

cdr3_nt: TGTGCCAGCAGCACTGGGGCCAACGTCCTGACTTTC; cdr3_aa: CASSTGANVLTF; clone_size: many; v_call: TRBV19; cdr3_length: 12; j_call: TRBJ2-6; d_call: NA
cdr3_nt: TGTGCCAGCAGCTTAGTTCGGCTAGCGGGAGGGCGGGGTTTTCAAGAGACCCAGTACTTC; cdr3_aa: CASSLVRLAGGRGFQETQYF; clone_size: NA; v_call: TRBV11-2; cdr3_length: 20; j_call: TRBJ2-5; d_call: TRBD2
cdr3_nt: TGTGCCAGCAGTTTCAGGGGGAGTCAGCCCCAGCATTTT; cdr3_aa: CASSFRGSQPQHF; clone_size: many; v_call: TRBV28; cdr3_length: 13; j_call: TRBJ1-5; d_call: TRBD1
cdr3_nt: TGTGCCAGCAGCTCCCGGGCCATGAGGGATACGCAGTATTTT; cdr3_aa: CASSSRAMRDTQYF; clone_size: NA; v_call: TRBV11-2; cdr3_length: 14; j_call: TRBJ2-3; d_call: NA
cdr3_nt: TGTGCCAGCAGCCCAGGCTTTGGCAGGGGGGACAGTAATTCACCCCTCCACTTT; cdr3_aa: CASSPGFGRGDSNSPLHF; clone_size: few; v_call: TRBV7-9; cdr3_length: 18; j_call: TRBJ1-6; d_call: TRBD1
cdr3_nt: TGTGCCAGCAGTGCCGACAGGGTGTATAACTATGGCTACACCTTC; cdr3_aa: CASSADRVYNYGYTF; clone_size: NA; v_call: TRBV6-1; cdr3_length: 15; j_call: TRBJ1-2; d_call: TRBD1
cdr3_nt: TGTGCCAGCAGTCGGGACGGTGGAAACACCATATATTTT; cdr3_aa: CASSRDGGNTIYF; clone_size: NA; v_call: TRBV3-1; cdr3_length: 13; j_call: TRBJ1-3; d_call: NA
cdr3_nt: TGTGCTAGTGGTTTGGTTGAGCCCCAGCATTTT; cdr3_aa: CASGLVEPQHF; clone_size: NA; v_call: TRBV12-5; cdr3_length: 11; j_call: TRBJ1-5; d_call: NA
cdr3_nt: TGTGCCAGCAGTGAAGCGGAATACACCTACGAGCAGTACTTC; cdr3_aa: CASSEAEYTYEQYF; clone_size: many; v_call: TRBV2; cdr3_length: 14; j_call: TRBJ2-7; d_call: NA
cdr3_nt: TGCGCCAGCAGCTTGAGAGGGAGAGGCTACACCTTC; cdr3_aa: CASSLRGRGYTF; clone_size: many; v_call: TRBV5-1; cdr3_length: 12; j_call: TRBJ1-2; d_call: NA
cdr3_nt: TGTGCCAGCAGTGAGACGACTAGGATCTCCTACGAGCAGTACTTC; cdr3_aa: CASSETTRISYEQYF; clone_size: many; v_call: TRBV10-3; cdr3_length: 15; j_call: TRBJ2-7; d_call: NA
cdr3_nt: TGTGCCAGCAGTCAGGCCTACACTCCAGGCACTGAAGCTTTCTTT; cdr3_aa: CASSQAYTPGTEAFF; clone_size: NA; v_call: TRBV6-1; cdr3_length: 15; j_call: TRBJ1-1; d_call: NA
cdr3_nt: TGCAGTGTTACTAGCGGGACCAGCTCCTACGAGCAGTACTTC; cdr3_aa: CSVTSGTSSYEQYF; clone_size: many; v_call: TRBV20-1; cdr3_length: 14; j_call: TRBJ2-7; d_call: TRBD2
cdr3_nt: TGTGCCAGCAGTTTCTTGAGCGGGGCTCAAGAGACCCAGTACTTC; cdr3_aa: CASSFLSGAQETQYF; clone_size: many; v_call: TRBV12-3/TRBV12-4; cdr3_length: 15; j_call: TRBJ2-5; d_call: TRBD2
cdr3_nt: TGCAGTGCTAAAGCGATCAGGGGGTACACCGGGGAGCTGTTTTTT; cdr3_aa: CSAKAIRGYTGELFF; clone_size: few; v_call: TRBV20-1; cdr3_length: 15; j_call: TRBJ2-2; d_call: TRBD1
cdr3_nt: TGTGCCAGCAGCTTAGAGTACGGGGGTGGAGAGACCCAGTACTTC; cdr3_aa: CASSLEYGGGETQYF; clone_size: many; v_call: TRBV11-2; cdr3_length: 15; j_call: TRBJ2-5; d_call: NA
cdr3_nt: TGCGCCAGCAGCCAAGAAACAGGGGGCGGGGGCAATCAGCCCCAGCATTTT; cdr3_aa: CASSQETGGGGNQPQHF; clone_size: NA; v_call: TRBV4-1; cdr3_length: 17; j_call: TRBJ1-5; d_call: TRBD1
cdr3_nt: TGTGCCAGCACCCCGCTACTGACTGCTAACTATGGCTACACCTTC; cdr3_aa: CASTPLLTANYGYTF; clone_size: NA; v_call: TRBV12-3/TRBV12-4; cdr3_length: 15; j_call: TRBJ1-2; d_call: NA
cdr3_nt: TGTGCCAGCGTCACCGACCCTAGGACACCCCTCCACTTT; cdr3_aa: CASVTDPRTPLHF; clone_size: NA; v_call: TRBV2; cdr3_length: 13; j_call: TRBJ1-6; d_call: NA
cdr3_nt: TGTGCCTCCCGGGTCGCCGACTGGGCATACGAGCAGTACTTC; cdr3_aa: CASRVADWAYEQYF; clone_size: once; v_call: TRBV10-3; cdr3_length: 14; j_call: TRBJ2-7; d_call: NA
cdr3_nt: TGCAGTGCTAAAGGAGAGGAGAAGTATGGCTACACCTTC; cdr3_aa: CSAKGEEKYGYTF; clone_size: many; v_call: TRBV20-1; cdr3_length: 13; j_call: TRBJ1-2; d_call: NA
cdr3_nt: TGTGCCAGCATCGAGCAGCGGAGCTACGAGCAGTACTTC; cdr3_aa: CASIEQRSYEQYF; clone_size: many; v_call: TRBV28; cdr3_length: 13; j_call: TRBJ2-7; d_call: NA
cdr3_nt: TGTGCCATCGGCAGGGCGAGTAGGGACACTGAAGCTTTCTTT; cdr3_aa: CAIGRASRDTEAFF; clone_size: few; v_call: TRBV10-3; cdr3_length: 14; j_call: TRBJ1-1; d_call: NA
cdr3_nt: TGTGCCAGCAGCTATCGGACAGGGAACATTCAGTACTTC; cdr3_aa: CASSYRTGNIQYF; clone_size: many; v_call: TRBV13; cdr3_length: 13; j_call: TRBJ2-4; d_call: TRBD1
cdr3_nt: TGTGCCAGCAGGGGGGCGGGTACTGAAGCTTTCTTT; cdr3_aa: CASRGAGTEAFF; clone_size: NA; v_call: TRBV2; cdr3_length: 12; j_call: TRBJ1-1; d_call: NA
cdr3_nt: TGTGCCAGCAGTCCCCCTCAAGGGGGTCCCGGAGGCGAGCAGTACTTC; cdr3_aa: CASSPPQGGPGGEQYF; clone_size: few; v_call: TRBV12-3/TRBV12-4; cdr3_length: 16; j_call: TRBJ2-7; d_call: NA
cdr3_nt: TGCAGTGCTAGAGATGCCTACGAGCAGTACTTC; cdr3_aa: CSARDAYEQYF; clone_size: many; v_call: TRBV20-1; cdr3_length: 11; j_call: TRBJ2-7; d_call: NA
cdr3_nt: TGTGCCAGCAGCCCCGGAACCGGACTGAACTATGGCTACACCTTC; cdr3_aa: CASSPGTGLNYGYTF; clone_size: NA; v_call: TRBV5-5; cdr3_length: 15; j_call: TRBJ1-2; d_call: NA
cdr3_nt: TGCGCCAGCAGCCAAAAAGGGGGTTCCGAGCAGTACTTC; cdr3_aa: CASSQKGGSEQYF; clone_size: NA; v_call: TRBV4-3; cdr3_length: 13; j_call: TRBJ2-7; d_call: NA
cdr3_nt: TGTGCCAGTAGTATAGGAGTTCTCGAAGCTTTCTTT; cdr3_aa: CASSIGVLEAFF; clone_size: many; v_call: TRBV19; cdr3_length: 12; j_call: TRBJ1-1; d_call: NA
cdr3_nt: TGTGCCAGCAGCATACGGGACAGGGAAGCTTTCTTT; cdr3_aa: CASSIRDREAFF; clone_size: NA; v_call: TRBV6-1; cdr3_length: 12; j_call: TRBJ1-1; d_call: TRBD1
cdr3_nt: TGTGCCAGCAAGTCCAGGTCGGATTCACCCCTCCACTTT; cdr3_aa: CASKSRSDSPLHF; clone_size: many; v_call: TRBV6-1; cdr3_length: 13; j_call: TRBJ1-6; d_call: NA
cdr3_nt: TGCAGTGCTAGATGGTTGCGTATGGTAGACACTGAAGCTTTCTTT; cdr3_aa: CSARWLRMVDTEAFF; clone_size: many; v_call: TRBV20-1; cdr3_length: 15; j_call: TRBJ1-1; d_call: NA
cdr3_nt: TGTGCCAGCAGTGATGAGTGGGGAGGCTACACCTTC; cdr3_aa: CASSDEWGGYTF; clone_size: many; v_call: TRBV25-1; cdr3_length: 12; j_call: TRBJ1-2; d_call: NA
cdr3_nt: TGTGCCAGCAGGCCCCTCGGGGGGCGCACTGAAGCTTTCTTT; cdr3_aa: CASRPLGGRTEAFF; clone_size: many; v_call: TRBV6-5; cdr3_length: 14; j_call: TRBJ1-1; d_call: NA
cdr3_nt: TGTGCCAGCAGTTTTATTGGATTTCCCTCCTCCTACGAGCAGTACTTC; cdr3_aa: CASSFIGFPSSYEQYF; clone_size: many; v_call: TRBV28; cdr3_length: 16; j_call: TRBJ2-7; d_call: NA
cdr3_nt: TGTGCCAGCAGCGTAGGGGAGCGGGGGGACCAAGAGACCCAGTACTTC; cdr3_aa: CASSVGERGDQETQYF; clone_size: NA; v_call: TRBV9; cdr3_length: 16; j_call: TRBJ2-5; d_call: TRBD2
cdr3_nt: TGTGCCAGCAGTGAAAGGACAGGGGGCGCACACTATGGCTACACCTTC; cdr3_aa: CASSERTGGAHYGYTF; clone_size: few; v_call: TRBV6-1; cdr3_length: 16; j_call: TRBJ1-2; d_call: TRBD1
cdr3_nt: TGCGCCAGCAGCCTCTCCGGGGGGGCGCTTTACACTGAAGCTTTCTTT; cdr3_aa: CASSLSGGALYTEAFF; clone_size: many; v_call: TRBV4-1; cdr3_length: 16; j_call: TRBJ1-1; d_call: NA
cdr3_nt: TGTGCCAGCAGTGATTCCGGGACACCCTGGTTAAACTTC; cdr3_aa: CASSDSGTPWLNF; clone_size: many; v_call: TRBV7-9; cdr3_length: 13; j_call: TRBJ2-5; d_call: NA
cdr3_nt: TGCGCCAGCAGTGACACTCGGGGCACATCGAACACCGGGGAGCTGTTTTTT; cdr3_aa: CASSDTRGTSNTGELFF; clone_size: few; v_call: TRBV10-1; cdr3_length: 17; j_call: TRBJ2-2; d_call: NA
cdr3_nt: TGTGCCAGCAGTGTCTGGGACATCAAGTACGAGCAGTACTTC; cdr3_aa: CASSVWDIKYEQYF; clone_size: many; v_call: TRBV2; cdr3_length: 14; j_call: TRBJ2-7; d_call: NA